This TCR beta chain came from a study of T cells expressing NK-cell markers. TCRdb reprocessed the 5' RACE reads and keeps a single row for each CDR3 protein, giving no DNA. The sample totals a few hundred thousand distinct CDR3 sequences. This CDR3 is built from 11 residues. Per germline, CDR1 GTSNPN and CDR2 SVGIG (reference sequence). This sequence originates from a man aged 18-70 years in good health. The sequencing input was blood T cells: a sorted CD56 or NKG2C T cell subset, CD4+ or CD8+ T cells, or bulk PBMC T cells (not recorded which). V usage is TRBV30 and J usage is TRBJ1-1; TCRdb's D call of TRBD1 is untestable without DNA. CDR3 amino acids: CAWNRDREAFF. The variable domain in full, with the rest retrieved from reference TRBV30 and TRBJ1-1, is SQTIHQWPATLVQPVGSPLSLECTVEGTSNPNLYWYRQAAGRGLQLLFYSVGIGQISSEVPQNLSASRPQDRQFILSSKKLLLSDSGFYLCAWNRDREAFFGQGTRLTVV.